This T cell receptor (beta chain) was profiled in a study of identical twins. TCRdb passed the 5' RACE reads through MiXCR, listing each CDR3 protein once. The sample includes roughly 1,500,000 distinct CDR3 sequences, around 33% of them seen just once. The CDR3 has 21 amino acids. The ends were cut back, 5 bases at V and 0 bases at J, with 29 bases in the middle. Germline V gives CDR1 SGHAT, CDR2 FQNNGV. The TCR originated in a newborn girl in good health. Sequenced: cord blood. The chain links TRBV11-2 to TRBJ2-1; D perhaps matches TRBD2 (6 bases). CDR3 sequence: CASSRRPIAVQYQSSYNEQFF. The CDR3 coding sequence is TGTGCCAGCAGCCGACGACCAATAGCGGTTCAATACCAAAGCTCCTACAATGAGCAGTTCTTC. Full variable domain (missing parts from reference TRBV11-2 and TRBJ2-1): EAGVAQSPRYKIIEKRQSVAFWCNPISGHATLYWYQQILGQGPKLLIQFQNNGVVDDSQLPKDRFSAERLKGVDSTLKIQPAKLEDSAVYLCASSRRPIAVQYQSSYNEQFFGPGTRLTVL.